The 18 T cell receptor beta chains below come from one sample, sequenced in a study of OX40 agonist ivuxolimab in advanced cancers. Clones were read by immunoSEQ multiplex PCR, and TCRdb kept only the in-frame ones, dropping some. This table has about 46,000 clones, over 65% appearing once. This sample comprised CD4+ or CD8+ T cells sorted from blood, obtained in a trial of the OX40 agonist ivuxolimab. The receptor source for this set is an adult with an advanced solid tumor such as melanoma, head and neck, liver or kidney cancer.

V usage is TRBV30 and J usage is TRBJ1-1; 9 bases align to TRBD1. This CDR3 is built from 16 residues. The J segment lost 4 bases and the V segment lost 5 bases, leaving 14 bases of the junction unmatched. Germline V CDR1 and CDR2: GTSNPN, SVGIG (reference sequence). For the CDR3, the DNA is TGTGCCTGGCCTAGGGGACAGGGTGTGAGAGGCACTGAAGCTTTCTTT. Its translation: CAWPRGQGVRGTEAFF.

This CDR3 reads CASSPQAGGESWYF. In DNA, the CDR3 is TGTGCCAGCAGCCCTCAGGCCGGAGGGGAGTCGTGGTATTTT. The chain links TRBV7-2 to TRBJ2-3; maybe TRBD2 (6 bases). The CDR3 is made up of 14 amino acids. Germline V gene data show CDR1 as SGHTA and CDR2 as FQGNSA. Trimming left V 5 bases short and J 14 bases short, with 23 bases between.

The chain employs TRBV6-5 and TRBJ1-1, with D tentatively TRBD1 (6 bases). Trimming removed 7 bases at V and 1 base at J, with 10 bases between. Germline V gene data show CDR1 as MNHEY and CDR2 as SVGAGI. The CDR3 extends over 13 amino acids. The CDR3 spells CASTGQSNTEAFF. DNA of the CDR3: TGTGCCAGCACCGGACAGTCGAACACTGAAGCTTTCTTT.

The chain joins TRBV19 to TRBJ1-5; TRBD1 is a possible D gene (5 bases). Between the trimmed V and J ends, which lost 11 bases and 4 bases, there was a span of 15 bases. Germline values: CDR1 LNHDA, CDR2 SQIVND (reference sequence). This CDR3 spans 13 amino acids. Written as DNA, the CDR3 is TGTGCCGTAAGGCGGGACGGGAATCAGCCCCAGCATTTT. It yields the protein CAVRRDGNQPQHF.

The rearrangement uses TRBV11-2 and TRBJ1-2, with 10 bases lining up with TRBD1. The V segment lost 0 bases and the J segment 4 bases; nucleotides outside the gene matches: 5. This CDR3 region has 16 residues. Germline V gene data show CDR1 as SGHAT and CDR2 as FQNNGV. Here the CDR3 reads CASSLDRDRGVYGYTF. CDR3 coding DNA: TGTGCCAGCAGCTTAGACCGGGACAGGGGAGTCTATGGCTACACCTTC.

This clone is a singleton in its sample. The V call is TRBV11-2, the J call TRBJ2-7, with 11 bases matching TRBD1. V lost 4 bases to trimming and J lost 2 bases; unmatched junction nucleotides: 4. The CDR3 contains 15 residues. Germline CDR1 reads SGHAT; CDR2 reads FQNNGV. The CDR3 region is CASSSPGQGAYEQYF. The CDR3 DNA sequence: TGTGCCAGCAGCTCCCCGGGACAGGGGGCCTACGAGCAGTACTTC.

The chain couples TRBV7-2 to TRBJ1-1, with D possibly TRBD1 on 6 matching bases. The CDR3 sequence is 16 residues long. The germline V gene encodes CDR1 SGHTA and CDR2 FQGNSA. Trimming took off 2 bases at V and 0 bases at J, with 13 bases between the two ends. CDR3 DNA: TGTGCCAGCAGCTTACCACGGACAGCTATGAACACTGAAGCTTTCTTT. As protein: CASSLPRTAMNTEAFF.

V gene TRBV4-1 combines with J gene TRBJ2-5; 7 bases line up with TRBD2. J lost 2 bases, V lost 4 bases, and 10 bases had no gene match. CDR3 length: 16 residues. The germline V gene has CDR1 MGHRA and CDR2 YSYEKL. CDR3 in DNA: TGCGCCAGCAGCCGCGTACCCGGGACTATACAAGAGACCCAGTACTTC. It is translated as CASSRVPGTIQETQYF.

The CDR3 region is CASSTGQGRQPQHF. The CDR3 coding sequence is TGTGCCAGCAGTACGGGACAGGGTAGGCAGCCCCAGCATTTT. The chain uses TRBV6-5 and TRBJ1-5; 9 nucleotides match TRBD1. There are 14 residues in the CDR3. With V trimmed by 5 bases and J by 7 bases, 6 bases remained unmatched. CDR1 is MNHEY, CDR2 SVGAGI, per germline.

The CDR3 DNA is TGTGCTAGTGGTTTGTGGCGGCTAGCGGGGGCGATGTACGGCACAGATACGCAGTATTTT. Protein product: CASGLWRLAGAMYGTDTQYF. This chain connects TRBV12-5 to TRBJ2-3; 10 nucleotides match TRBD2. This CDR3 has 20 amino acids. The V gene's germline CDR1 is LGHNT and CDR2 FRNRAP. V shed 2 bases, J shed 1 base, and the junction held 15 bases outside the gene matches.

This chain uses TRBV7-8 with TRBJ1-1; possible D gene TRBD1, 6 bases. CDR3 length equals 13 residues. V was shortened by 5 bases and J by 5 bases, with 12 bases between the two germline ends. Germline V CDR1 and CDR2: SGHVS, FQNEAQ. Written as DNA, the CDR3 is TGTGCCAGCAGCACGGACAGTGGTACTGAAGCTTTCTTT. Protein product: CASSTDSGTEAFF.

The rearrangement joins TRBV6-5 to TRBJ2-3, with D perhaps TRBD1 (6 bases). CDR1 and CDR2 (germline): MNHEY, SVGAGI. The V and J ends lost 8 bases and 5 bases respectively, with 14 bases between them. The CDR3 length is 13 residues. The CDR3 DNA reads TGTGCCAGCCGGAGGTTCAGGGGAGATACGCAGTATTTT. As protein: CASRRFRGDTQYF.

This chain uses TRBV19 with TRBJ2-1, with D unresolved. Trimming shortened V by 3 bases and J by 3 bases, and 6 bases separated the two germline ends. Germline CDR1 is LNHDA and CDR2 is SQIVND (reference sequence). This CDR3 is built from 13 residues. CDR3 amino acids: CASSMKGYNEQFF. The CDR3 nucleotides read TGTGCCAGTAGTATGAAGGGCTACAATGAGCAGTTCTTC.

The CDR3 DNA reads TGTGCCAGCAGCTGGGACGGGGAAAAACTGTTTTTT. It translates to CASSWDGEKLFF. This chain links TRBV14 with TRBJ1-4, with D maybe TRBD1 (5 bases). The CDR3 runs 12 residues. CDR1 and CDR2 from the germline V gene are SGHDN and FVKESK. V was shortened by 5 bases and J by 8 bases, with 9 bases between the two germline ends.

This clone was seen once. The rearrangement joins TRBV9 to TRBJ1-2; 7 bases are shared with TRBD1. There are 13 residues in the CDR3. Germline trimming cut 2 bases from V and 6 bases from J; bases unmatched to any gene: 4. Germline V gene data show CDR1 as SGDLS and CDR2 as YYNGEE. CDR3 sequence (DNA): TGTGCCAGCAGCGTTAGGGGGCTTGATGGCTACACCTTC. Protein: CASSVRGLDGYTF.

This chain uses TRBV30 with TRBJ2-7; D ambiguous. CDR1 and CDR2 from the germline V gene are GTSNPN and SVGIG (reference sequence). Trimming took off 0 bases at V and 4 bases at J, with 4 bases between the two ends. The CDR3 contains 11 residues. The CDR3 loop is CAWSVVYEQYF. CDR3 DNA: TGTGCCTGGAGTGTAGTTTACGAGCAGTACTTC.

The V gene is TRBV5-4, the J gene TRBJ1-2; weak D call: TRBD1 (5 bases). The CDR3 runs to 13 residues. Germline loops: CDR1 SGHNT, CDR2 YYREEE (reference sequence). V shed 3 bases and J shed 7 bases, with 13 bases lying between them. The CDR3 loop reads CASSSPGRGGYTF. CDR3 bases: TGTGCCAGCAGCTCCCCAGGGAGAGGTGGCTACACCTTC.

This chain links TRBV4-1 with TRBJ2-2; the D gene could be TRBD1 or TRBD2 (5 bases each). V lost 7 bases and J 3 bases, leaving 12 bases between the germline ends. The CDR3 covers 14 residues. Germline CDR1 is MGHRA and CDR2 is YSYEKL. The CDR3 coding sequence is TGCGCCAGCACCCCGGGACCCCACACCGGGGAGCTGTTTTTT. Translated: CASTPGPHTGELFF.